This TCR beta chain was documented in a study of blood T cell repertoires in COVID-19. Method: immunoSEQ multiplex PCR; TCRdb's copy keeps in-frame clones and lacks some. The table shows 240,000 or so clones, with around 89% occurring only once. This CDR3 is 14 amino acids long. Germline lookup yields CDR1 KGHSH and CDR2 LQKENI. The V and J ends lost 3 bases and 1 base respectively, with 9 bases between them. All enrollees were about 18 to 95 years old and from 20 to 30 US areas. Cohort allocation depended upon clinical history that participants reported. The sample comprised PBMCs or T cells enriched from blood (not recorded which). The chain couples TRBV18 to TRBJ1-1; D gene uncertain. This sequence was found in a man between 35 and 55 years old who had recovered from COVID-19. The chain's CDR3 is CASSPATRNTEAFF. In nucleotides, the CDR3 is TGTGCCAGCTCACCCGCCACACGGAACACTGAAGCTTTCTTT.